One T cell receptor (beta chain) is described in this entry. Its target is not known. These data come from a study of blood T cells in healthy people across ages. For the study at large: Template switching picked up about one barcoded beta molecule for each two T cells.

Notes on the study in general: Across the age range, TCR beta diversity per million T cells fell in a roughly linear way. Naive CD4+ cells and diversity were both higher in long-lived donors than in aged donors.

V was clipped by 7 bases and J by 6 bases, with 10 bases between them. CDR1 is LNHDA and CDR2 is SQIVND in the germline V gene (reference sequence). CDR3 length: 12 amino acids. A second PCR, run for about 7 to 11 cycles, used a sample-barcoded 5' primer plus a J-beta primer mix. TCRdb itself ran the 5' RACE reads through MiXCR, one entry per CDR3 protein. Here the sample spans about 630,000 distinct CDR3 sequences, 20% to 25% being singletons. This receptor was obtained from a man in his 70s in good health. The specimen sequenced was blood. The genes are TRBV19 and TRBJ2-4; D possibly corresponds to TRBD1 (5 bases). DNA for the CDR3: TGTGCCAGTACAGGGTCGGGAAACATTCAGTACTTC. Protein sequence: CASTGSGNIQYF.